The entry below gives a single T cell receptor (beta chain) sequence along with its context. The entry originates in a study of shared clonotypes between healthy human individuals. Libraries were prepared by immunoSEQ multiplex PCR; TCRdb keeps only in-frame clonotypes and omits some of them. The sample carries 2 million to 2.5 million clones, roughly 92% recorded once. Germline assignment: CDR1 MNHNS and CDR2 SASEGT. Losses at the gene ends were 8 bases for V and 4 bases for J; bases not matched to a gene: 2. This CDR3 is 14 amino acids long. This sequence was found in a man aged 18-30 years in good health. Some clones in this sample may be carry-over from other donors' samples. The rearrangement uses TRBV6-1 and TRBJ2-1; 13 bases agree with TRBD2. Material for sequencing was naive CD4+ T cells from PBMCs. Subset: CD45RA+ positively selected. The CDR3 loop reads CASGGLAGYNEQFF. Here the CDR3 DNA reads TGTGCCAGCGGGGGACTAGCGGGGTACAATGAGCAGTTCTTC.